These 14 T cell receptor beta chains were sequenced from one sample in a study of blood T cell repertoires in COVID-19. The repertoire was sequenced with immunoSEQ multiplex PCR; TCRdb's copy has only in-frame clones and lacks some. The table records 95,000 to 150,000 clones, roughly 89% of them present only once. Sequenced: PBMCs or T cells enriched from blood (not recorded which). The receptor source for this set is a woman aged 25 to 39 who had recovered from COVID-19.

The gene calls are TRBV11-2 and TRBJ2-5, with 11 bases aligning to TRBD1. The V gene end was trimmed by 1 base and the J gene end by 4 bases; junction bases not matched to a gene: 2. CDR3 length: 15 residues. Germline CDR1 reads SGHAT; CDR2 reads FQNNGV. CDR3 residues: CASSLGGTGGETQYF. The DNA of the CDR3 is TGTGCCAGCAGCTTAGGTGGGACAGGGGGAGAGACCCAGTACTTC.

This chain connects TRBV9 to TRBJ1-3; tentatively, D is TRBD1 (6 bases). The CDR3 has 18 amino acids. Germline CDR1 reads SGDLS; CDR2 reads YYNGEE. V was clipped by 1 base and J by 0 bases, with 17 bases between them. For the CDR3, the DNA is TGTGCCAGCAGCGTAACCTTCGGACAGTTTCACTCTGGAAACACCATATATTTT. It translates to CASSVTFGQFHSGNTIYF. Together with reference TRBV9 and TRBJ1-3, the CDR3 gives the full variable domain: DSGVTQTPKHLITATGQRVTLRCSPRSGDLSVYWYQQSLDQGLQFLIQYYNGEERAKGNILERFSAQQFPDLHSELNLSSLELGDSALYFCASSVTFGQFHSGNTIYFGEGSWLTVV.

The V gene is TRBV3-1 (or the pseudogene TRBV3-2), the J gene TRBJ2-5, with 9 positions matching TRBD1. Germline V gives CDR1 LGHDT, CDR2 YNNKEL (reference sequence). The CDR3 is 15 amino acids. V shed 4 bases, J shed 4 bases, and the junction held 7 bases outside the gene matches. This CDR3 is CASSRTGQGLETQYF. The DNA of the CDR3 is TGTGCCAGCAGCCGGACCGGACAGGGGCTAGAGACCCAGTACTTC.

The chain joins TRBV28 to TRBJ2-7; D might be TRBD1 (5 bases). Per germline, CDR1 MDHEN and CDR2 SYDVKM. V lost 6 bases and J 1 base, leaving 16 bases between the germline ends. The length of the CDR3 is 15 residues. CDR3 coding DNA: TGTGCCAGCAGACTCCAGGGTGAAAGGTCCTACGAGCAGTACTTC. Its protein is CASRLQGERSYEQYF.

The rearrangement joins TRBV5-5 to TRBJ2-2; tentatively, D is TRBD2 (6 bases). Germline loops: CDR1 SGHKS, CDR2 YYEKEE (reference sequence). This CDR3 is 15 amino acids long. V dropped 4 bases and J dropped 6 bases, with 16 bases sitting between them. For the CDR3, the DNA is TGTGCCAGCAGCCCAGCAGGAGGGTGGTCCGGGGAGCTGTTTTTT. This codes for CASSPAGGWSGELFF.

The rearrangement joins TRBV30 to TRBJ1-6; tentative D call: TRBD1 (5 bases). Trimming removed 5 bases from V and 6 bases from J, with 8 bases in between. Germline V gene data show CDR1 as GTSNPN and CDR2 as SVGIG (reference sequence). CDR3 length equals 12 residues. This CDR3 is CAWQGSNSPLHF. The CDR3 bases are TGTGCCTGGCAGGGCTCTAATTCACCCCTCCACTTT.

This chain connects TRBV6-5 to TRBJ2-7; D may be TRBD1 (5 bases). The CDR3 loop spans 14 amino acids. The ends were cut back, 2 bases at V and 2 bases at J, with 10 bases in the middle. Germline V gene lookup returns CDR1 MNHEY and CDR2 SVGAGI. The CDR3 region has the DNA TGTGCCAGCAGTTACCGAAGGGGTCCCTACGAGCAGTACTTC. This sequence encodes CASSYRRGPYEQYF.

CDR3 bases: TGTGCCAGTAGTACATACAGGAGGGGTGGTGAAAAACTGTTTTTT. It yields the protein CASSTYRRGGEKLFF. The chain joins TRBV19 to TRBJ1-4, with a possible D match to TRBD1 (5 bases). With 4 bases removed from V and 7 bases from J, the gap between germline ends came to 16 bases. CDR1 is LNHDA and CDR2 is SQIVND in the germline V gene (reference sequence). This CDR3 region has 15 residues. Variable domain in full (rest from reference TRBV19 and TRBJ1-4): DGGITQSPKYLFRKEGQNVTLSCEQNLNHDAMYWYRQDPGQGLRLIYYSQIVNDFQKGDIAEGYSVSREKKESFPLTVTSAQKNPTAFYLCASSTYRRGGEKLFFGSGTQLSVL.

The chain combines TRBV24-1 with TRBJ2-7; 9 positions agree with TRBD1. This CDR3 is built from 15 residues. Germline lookup yields CDR1 KGHDR and CDR2 SFDVKD. The trim removed 3 bases at V and 5 bases at J, leaving 7 bases unmatched. The CDR3 sequence: CATSDPTGTGHEQYF. The CDR3 bases are TGTGCCACCAGTGATCCGACCGGGACAGGGCACGAGCAGTACTTC.

V and J are TRBV5-1 and TRBJ2-1; D is perhaps TRBD2 (6 bases). Between the trimmed V and J ends, which lost 4 bases and 5 bases, there was a span of 16 bases. The CDR3 is 15 amino acids. Germline V CDR1 and CDR2: SGHRS, YFSETQ. The DNA for the CDR3 is TGCGCCAGCAGCCCGGCGGGGAATCGTAACAATGAGCAGTTCTTC. It is translated as CASSPAGNRNNEQFF. The whole variable domain, remainder taken from reference TRBV5-1 and TRBJ2-1, is KAGVTQTPRYLIKTRGQQVTLSCSPISGHRSVSWYQQTPGQGLQFLFEYFSETQRNKGNFPGRFSGRQFSNSRSEMNVSTLELGDSALYLCASSPAGNRNNEQFFGPGTRLTVL.

The CDR3 sequence is CASSLRGTSGRAAEQYF. For the CDR3, the DNA is TGCGCCAGCAGCCTCCGTGGGACTAGCGGGAGGGCCGCCGAGCAGTACTTC. The J gene is TRBJ2-7, the V gene TRBV4-1; TRBD2 agrees at 16 bases. J was trimmed by 6 bases and V by 4 bases; bases with no gene match: 9. Germline CDR1 and CDR2: MGHRA and YSYEKL. The CDR3 totals 17 residues.

This clone has a handful of counts. CDR3 bases: TGTGCCAGCAGCTCACTAGGGTCCTACGAGCAGTACTTC. Its protein product is CASSSLGSYEQYF. This rearrangement joins TRBV3-1 (or the pseudogene TRBV3-2) to TRBJ2-7; TRBD2 is a possible D gene (5 bases). The germline V gene has CDR1 LGHDT and CDR2 YNNKEL (reference sequence). V was pared by 5 bases and J by 1 base, with 9 bases between. The CDR3 contains 13 residues.

The chain combines TRBV7-2 with TRBJ2-4; D unresolved. CDR1 is SGHTA, CDR2 FQGNSA, per germline. Trimming shortened V by 3 bases and J by 7 bases, and 16 bases separated the two germline ends. This CDR3 has 15 residues. CDR3 sequence (DNA): TGTGCCAGCAGCTTGGAACATCTGGAGAGGAACATTCAGTACTTC. This encodes CASSLEHLERNIQYF.

The CDR3 reads CASSTFGTGGAFTGELFF. CDR3 DNA: TGTGCCAGTAGTACCTTCGGGACAGGGGGCGCATTCACCGGGGAGCTGTTTTTT. The chain has TRBV19 and TRBJ2-2, with TRBD1 identical over 12 bases. The CDR3 sequence is 18 residues long. Germline trimming cut 4 bases from V and 4 bases from J; bases unmatched to any gene: 10. CDR1 LNHDA and CDR2 SQIVND come from the germline V gene (reference sequence).